The rows below give T cell receptor beta chains drawn from one sample of a study of blood T cell repertoires in COVID-19. Profiling relied on immunoSEQ multiplex PCR, and the TCRdb table lists in-frame clones only, not all of them. In the table there are 98,000 or so clones, 70% to 90% of which are singletons. The sample consisted of peripheral blood. Receptors originate from a woman aged 55-69 years in a cohort sampled during active or convalescent COVID-19. Each CDR3 is given with its conserved first and last residue. Fields, in order: J gene, D gene, V gene, clone size, CDR3 protein, CDR3 DNA. D genes are given only for firm matches. Not all rows give a size; the values are once, few, many and, for expanded clones, a class.

TRBJ2-5	TRBD1	TRBV5-1	-	CASSPGTGGETQYF	TGCGCCAGCAGCCCTGGGACAGGCGGAGAGACCCAGTACTTC
TRBJ2-1	-	TRBV19	-	CASSIAGSYNEQFF	TGTGCCAGTAGTATTGCAGGCTCCTACAATGAGCAGTTCTTC
TRBJ2-1	TRBD2	TRBV5-1	-	CASSLEGLAVTYNEQFF	TGCGCCAGCAGCTTGGAAGGACTAGCGGTAACCTACAATGAGCAGTTCTTC
TRBJ2-7	-	TRBV5-1	-	CASSLTGAYEQYF	TGCGCCAGCAGCTTGACGGGGGCCTACGAGCAGTACTTC
TRBJ2-3	-	TRBV29-1	-	CSGITGFVATDTQYF	TGCAGCGGCATAACAGGGTTTGTGGCCACAGATACGCAGTATTTT
TRBJ1-6	TRBD1	TRBV9	-	CASSPVGQGRNSPLHF	TGTGCCAGCAGCCCAGTAGGACAGGGCAGGAATTCACCCCTCCACTTT
TRBJ2-1	TRBD2	TRBV9	few	CASSVGLADYNEQFF	TGTGCCAGCAGCGTAGGACTAGCGGATTACAATGAGCAGTTCTTC
TRBJ1-1	-	TRBV10-3	-	CAISEWAGEAFF	TGTGCCATCAGTGAATGGGCAGGTGAAGCTTTCTTT
TRBJ1-1	-	TRBV7-8	-	CASSLDSTEAFF	TGTGCCAGCAGCTTAGATAGCACTGAAGCTTTCTTT
TRBJ1-2	TRBD1	TRBV3-1/TRBV3-2	-	CASSRGQGDYGYTF	TGTGCCAGCAGCCGAGGACAGGGGGACTATGGCTACACCTTC
TRBJ2-7	TRBD1	TRBV7-2	once	CASSSPSGQGAYEQYF	TGTGCCAGCAGCTCACCCTCCGGGCAGGGGGCCTACGAGCAGTACTTC
TRBJ1-6	TRBD1	TRBV6-2/TRBV6-3	-	CASSSRARDRWDSPLHF	TGTGCCAGCAGCTCTAGGGCCCGGGACAGGTGGGATTCACCCCTCCACTTT